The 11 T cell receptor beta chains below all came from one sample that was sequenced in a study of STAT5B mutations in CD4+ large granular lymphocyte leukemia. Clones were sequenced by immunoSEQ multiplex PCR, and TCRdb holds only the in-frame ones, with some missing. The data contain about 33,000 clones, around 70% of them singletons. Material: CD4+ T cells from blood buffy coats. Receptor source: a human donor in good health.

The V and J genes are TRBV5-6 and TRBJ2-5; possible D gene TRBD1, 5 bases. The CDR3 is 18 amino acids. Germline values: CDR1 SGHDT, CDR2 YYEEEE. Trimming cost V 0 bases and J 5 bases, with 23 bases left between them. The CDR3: CASSLARQLILEWETQYF. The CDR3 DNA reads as TGTGCCAGCAGCTTGGCTCGACAGCTCATTTTGGAGTGGGAGACCCAGTACTTC.

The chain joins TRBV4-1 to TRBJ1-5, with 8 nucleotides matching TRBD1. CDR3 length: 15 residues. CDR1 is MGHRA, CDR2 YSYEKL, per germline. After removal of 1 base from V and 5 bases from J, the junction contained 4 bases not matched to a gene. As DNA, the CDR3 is TGCGCCAGCAGCCAAGGAGGCAGGGGGCATCAGCCCCAGCATTTT. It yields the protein CASSQGGRGHQPQHF.

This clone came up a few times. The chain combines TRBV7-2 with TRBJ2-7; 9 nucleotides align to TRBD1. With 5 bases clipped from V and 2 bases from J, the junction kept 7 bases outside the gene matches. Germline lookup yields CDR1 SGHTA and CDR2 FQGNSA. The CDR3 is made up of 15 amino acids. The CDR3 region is CASSLRTGATYEQYF. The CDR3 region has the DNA TGTGCCAGCAGCCTTCGGACAGGGGCCACCTACGAGCAGTACTTC.

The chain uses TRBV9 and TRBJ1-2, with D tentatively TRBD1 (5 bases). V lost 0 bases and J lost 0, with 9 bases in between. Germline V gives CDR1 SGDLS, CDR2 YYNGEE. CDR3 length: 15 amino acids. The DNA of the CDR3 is TGTGCCAGCAGCGTAGATTTAGGGGCTAACTATGGCTACACCTTC. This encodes CASSVDLGANYGYTF.

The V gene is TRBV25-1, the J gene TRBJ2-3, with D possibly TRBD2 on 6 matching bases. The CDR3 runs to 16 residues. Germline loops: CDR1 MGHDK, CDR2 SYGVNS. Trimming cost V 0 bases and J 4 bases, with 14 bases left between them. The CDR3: CASSEYNPGGPDTQYF. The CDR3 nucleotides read TGTGCCAGCAGTGAATATAACCCCGGGGGACCAGATACGCAGTATTTT.

CDR3 loop: CASTLETGGWRDGYTF. The CDR3, as DNA: TGTGCCAGCACCCTGGAAACAGGGGGGTGGCGCGATGGCTACACCTTC. This chain joins TRBV7-9 and TRBJ1-2, with 8 bases lining up with TRBD1. With 7 bases clipped from V and 6 bases from J, the junction kept 16 bases outside the gene matches. CDR1 is SEHNR, CDR2 FQNEAQ, per germline (reference sequence). The CDR3 is made up of 16 amino acids.

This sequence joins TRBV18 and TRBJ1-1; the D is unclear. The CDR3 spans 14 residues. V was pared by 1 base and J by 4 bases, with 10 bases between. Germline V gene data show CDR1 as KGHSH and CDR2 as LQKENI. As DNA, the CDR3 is TGTGCCAGCTCACCACGGGGATCGGGCACTGAAGCTTTCTTT. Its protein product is CASSPRGSGTEAFF.

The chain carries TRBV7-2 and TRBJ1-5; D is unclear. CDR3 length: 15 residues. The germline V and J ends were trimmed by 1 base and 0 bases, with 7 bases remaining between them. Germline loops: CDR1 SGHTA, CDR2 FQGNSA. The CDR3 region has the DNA TGTGCCAGCAGCTTAGTCGGGGATAGCAATCAGCCCCAGCATTTT. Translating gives CASSLVGDSNQPQHF.

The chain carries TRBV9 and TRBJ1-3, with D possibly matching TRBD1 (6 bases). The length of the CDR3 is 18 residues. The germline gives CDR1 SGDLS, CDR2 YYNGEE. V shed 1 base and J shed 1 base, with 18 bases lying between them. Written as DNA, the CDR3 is TGTGCCAGCAGCGTAACAGTTGGGGACACCTTATCTGGAAACACCATATATTTT. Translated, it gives CASSVTVGDTLSGNTIYF.

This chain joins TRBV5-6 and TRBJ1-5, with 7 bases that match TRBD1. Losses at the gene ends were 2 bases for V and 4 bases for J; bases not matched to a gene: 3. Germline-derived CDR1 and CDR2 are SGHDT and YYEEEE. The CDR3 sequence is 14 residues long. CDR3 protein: CASSFTGANQPQHF. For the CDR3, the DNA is TGTGCCAGCAGCTTCACAGGGGCTAATCAGCCCCAGCATTTT.

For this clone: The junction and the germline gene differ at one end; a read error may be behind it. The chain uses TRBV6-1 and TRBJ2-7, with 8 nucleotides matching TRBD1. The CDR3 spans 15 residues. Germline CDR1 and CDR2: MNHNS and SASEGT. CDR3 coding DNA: TGTGCCAGCAGCTCAGAGAGCCGAGGACAGGGAAATTTGAACTTC. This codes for CASSSESRGQGNLNF.